Shown below are 17 T cell receptor beta chains from a single sample sequenced in a study of shared T cell receptors in the human thymus. The method was immunoSEQ multiplex PCR; TCRdb's version includes in-frame clones alone and lacks a portion of them. This table holds about 400,000 clones, 95% found once. The sequenced sample consisted of thymocytes. These receptors were collected from a human donor.

The rearrangement uses TRBV10-3 and TRBJ2-1; D might be TRBD2 (9 bases). The CDR3 contains 22 residues. Trimming left V 8 bases short and J 3 bases short, with 38 bases between. Germline V gene sequence: CDR1 ENHRY, CDR2 SYGVKD. The CDR3 sequence is CAIGREGTGLAGAAMGYNEQFF. The CDR3 nucleotides read TGTGCCATCGGAAGAGAGGGGACAGGCTTAGCGGGAGCCGCTATGGGCTACAATGAGCAGTTCTTC.

The chain employs TRBV5-4 and TRBJ2-7, with a possible D match to TRBD2 (5 bases). Germline CDR1 and CDR2: SGHNT and YYREEE (reference sequence). V lost 2 bases and J 6 bases, leaving 18 bases between the germline ends. The CDR3 is made up of 15 amino acids. CDR3 in amino acids: CASSFPGGRVREQYF. In DNA form, the CDR3 reads TGTGCCAGCAGCTTCCCCGGTGGGAGAGTGCGCGAGCAGTACTTC.

This clone was found once. The DNA of the CDR3 is TGTGCCAGGATAAGCCGGCCTCCGCAGGGCCAAGAGACCCAGTACTTC. Protein product: CARISRPPQGQETQYF. The V call is TRBV4-2, the J call TRBJ2-5; the D gene is possibly TRBD1 (5 bases). CDR1 LGHNA and CDR2 YNFKEQ come from the germline V gene. The V end lost 9 bases, the J end lost 1 base, and 21 bases lay between the germline ends. The CDR3 contains 16 residues.

The chain employs TRBV27 and TRBJ2-1; 16 nucleotides agree with TRBD2. The CDR3 length is 20 residues. CDR1 and CDR2 from the germline V gene are MNHEY and SMNVEV (reference sequence). V trimming: 1 base; J trimming: 5 bases; junction bases outside the gene matches: 11. The CDR3 is CASSLFSGLAGGPKHNEQFF. CDR3 DNA sequence: TGTGCCAGCAGTTTATTTTCGGGACTAGCGGGAGGGCCAAAGCACAATGAGCAGTTCTTC.

The chain joins TRBV7-2 to TRBJ2-5; D remains ambiguous. Germline V gives CDR1 SGHTA, CDR2 FQGNSA. V was trimmed by 2 bases and J by 5 bases, leaving 6 bases between them. The CDR3 runs to 12 residues. This CDR3 is CASSLRSETQYF. The CDR3 DNA is TGTGCCAGCAGCTTAAGGAGCGAGACCCAGTACTTC. The full variable domain, in which reference TRBV7-2 and TRBJ2-5 provide the parts outside the CDR3, is GAGVSQSPSNKVTEKGKDVELRCDPISGHTALYWYRQSLGQGLEFLIYFQGNSAPDKSGLPSDRFSAERTGGSVSTLTIQRTQQEDSAVYLCASSLRSETQYFGPGTRLLVL.

This CDR3 is CASSSTRGATCTDTQYF. CDR3 DNA: TGTGCCAGCAGCTCTACGAGGGGGGCCACTTGCACAGATACGCAGTATTTT. The chain carries TRBV11-3 and TRBJ2-3; either TRBD1 or TRBD2 may supply D (6 bases each). Germline V CDR1 and CDR2: SGHNT, YENEEA. The CDR3 runs 17 residues. V lost 4 bases to trimming and J lost 1 base, with 18 bases between them.

The rearrangement uses TRBV28 and TRBJ2-1; 9 nucleotides align to TRBD2. CDR1 MDHEN and CDR2 SYDVKM come from the germline V gene. The CDR3 runs 15 residues. With 6 bases clipped from V and 8 bases from J, the junction kept 11 bases outside the gene matches. The CDR3 here is CASRLGLATGDEQFF. The DNA for the CDR3 is TGTGCCAGCAGATTAGGACTAGCGACTGGCGATGAGCAGTTCTTC. Full variable domain (rest looked up from reference TRBV28 and TRBJ2-1): DVKVTQSSRYLVKRTGEKVFLECVQDMDHENMFWYRQDPGLGLRLIYFSYDVKMKEKGDIPEGYSVSREKKERFSLILESASTNQTSMYLCASRLGLATGDEQFFGPGTRLTVL.

V is TRBV29-1 and J is TRBJ2-1; TRBD2 aligns across 7 bases. Losses at the gene ends were 7 bases for V and 3 bases for J; bases not matched to a gene: 15. Germline CDR1 SQVTM, CDR2 ANQGSEA. CDR3 size: 16 residues. Here the CDR3 DNA reads TGCAGCGGATCGTTAAGGATAGGACTAGACTACAATGAGCAGTTCTTC. It codes for CSGSLRIGLDYNEQFF.

The chain has TRBV29-1 and TRBJ2-6; D remains unclear. Germline assignment: CDR1 SQVTM and CDR2 ANQGSEA. V lost 4 bases to trimming and J lost 0 bases, with 10 bases between them. CDR3 size: 15 residues. The CDR3 DNA is TGCAGCGTTGTGGGGTTCCGCTCTGGGGCCAACGTCCTGACTTTC. Translating it yields CSVVGFRSGANVLTF.

The V gene is TRBV18, the J gene TRBJ1-1, with D unresolved. The V and J ends lost 3 bases and 3 bases respectively, with 17 bases between them. The CDR3 spans 16 residues. CDR1 is KGHSH and CDR2 is LQKENI in the germline V gene. The CDR3 DNA follows: TGTGCCAGCTCACCCCAAGGCGTTAGAGAGGACACTGAAGCTTTCTTT. Amino acids: CASSPQGVREDTEAFF.

V and J are TRBV30 and TRBJ1-4; 10 bases fit TRBD1. This CDR3 is built from 16 residues. Trimming removed 1 base from V and 10 bases from J; junction bases left unmatched: 12. The germline gives CDR1 GTSNPN, CDR2 SVGIG (reference sequence). CDR3: CAWSAVSGQGKGKLFF. The CDR3 DNA follows: TGTGCCTGGAGTGCCGTCTCGGGACAGGGGAAGGGAAAACTGTTTTTT.

V usage is TRBV28 and J usage is TRBJ2-7, with 13 bases fitting TRBD2. Germline CDR1 and CDR2: MDHEN and SYDVKM. Germline trimming cut 4 bases from V and 4 bases from J; bases unmatched to any gene: 4. This CDR3 is 15 amino acids long. The CDR3 coding sequence is TGTGCCAGCAGTTCGGGACTAGCGGGATTGTACGAGCAGTACTTC. This encodes CASSSGLAGLYEQYF.

J is TRBJ1-2 and V is TRBV27, with TRBD1 as a possible D gene (5 bases). V shed 7 bases and J shed 7 bases, with 19 bases lying between them. Germline V gives CDR1 MNHEY, CDR2 SMNVEV (reference sequence). The CDR3 runs 14 residues. In nucleotides, the CDR3 is TGTGCCAGCACCAAAGTGGGGGGGTATAGTGGCTACACCTTC. Translation: CASTKVGGYSGYTF.

The chain employs TRBV9 and TRBJ2-3, with TRBD1 identical over 8 bases. Germline assignment: CDR1 SGDLS and CDR2 YYNGEE. The CDR3 is 17 residues long. With V trimmed by 0 bases and J by 6 bases, 12 bases remained unmatched. CDR3 bases: TGTGCCAGCAGCGTAGACAAATTTGGGACAGGACCCGATACGCAGTATTTT. Translated, it gives CASSVDKFGTGPDTQYF.

V is TRBV2 and J is TRBJ2-7; 11 nucleotides agree with TRBD2. Germline V gene lookup returns CDR1 SNHLY and CDR2 FYNNEI. The CDR3 contains 16 residues. V lost 4 bases and J lost 0; bases outside the gene matches: 5. The CDR3 sequence is CASSVPGTSGSYEQYF. DNA for the CDR3: TGTGCCAGCAGTGTACCCGGGACTAGCGGCTCCTACGAGCAGTACTTC.

The chain has TRBV2 and TRBJ1-4; 10 bases agree with TRBD1. The germline V gene has CDR1 SNHLY and CDR2 FYNNEI. The CDR3 has 20 residues. V was pared by 3 bases and J by 0 bases, with 13 bases of the junction left unmatched. The CDR3 region is CASSDLRQGAAYATNEKLFF. The CDR3 bases are TGTGCCAGCAGTGACTTGCGACAGGGGGCGGCCTATGCAACTAATGAAAAACTGTTTTTT. Using reference TRBV2 and TRBJ1-4 for the parts outside the CDR3, the full variable domain is EPEVTQTPSHQVTQMGQEVILRCVPISNHLYFYWYRQILGQKVEFLVSFYNNEISEKSEIFDDQFSVERPDGSNFTLKIRSTKLEDSAMYFCASSDLRQGAAYATNEKLFFGSGTQLSVL.

The chain employs TRBV5-1 and TRBJ2-1; TRBD1 matches 11 bases. The V gene's germline CDR1 is SGHRS and CDR2 YFSETQ. This CDR3 spans 15 amino acids. With 4 bases clipped from V and 9 bases from J, the junction kept 9 bases outside the gene matches. The CDR3 DNA follows: TGCGCCAGCAGCGCCGGGACAGGGGGGCAGATTGAGCAGTTCTTC. Translating it yields CASSAGTGGQIEQFF.